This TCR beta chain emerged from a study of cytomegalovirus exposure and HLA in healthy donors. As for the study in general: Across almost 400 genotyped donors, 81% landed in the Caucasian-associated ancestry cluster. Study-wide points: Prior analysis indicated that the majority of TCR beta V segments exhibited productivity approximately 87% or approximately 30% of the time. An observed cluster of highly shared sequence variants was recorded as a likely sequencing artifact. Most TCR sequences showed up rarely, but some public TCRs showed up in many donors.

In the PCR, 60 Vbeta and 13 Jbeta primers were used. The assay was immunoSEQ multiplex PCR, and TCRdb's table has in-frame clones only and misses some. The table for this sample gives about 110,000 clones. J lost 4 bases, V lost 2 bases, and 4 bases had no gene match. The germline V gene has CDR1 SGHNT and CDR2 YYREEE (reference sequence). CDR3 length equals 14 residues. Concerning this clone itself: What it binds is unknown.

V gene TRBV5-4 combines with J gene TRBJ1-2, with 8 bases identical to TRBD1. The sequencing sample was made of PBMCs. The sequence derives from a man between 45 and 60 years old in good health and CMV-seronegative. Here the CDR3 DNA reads TGTGCCAGCAGCTTTTCAGGGGGCGGCTATGGCTACACCTTC. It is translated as CASSFSGGGYGYTF.